This T cell receptor (beta chain) was captured by sequencing in a study of CD8 T cells in Susac syndrome. The CDR3 spans 14 residues. Germline values: CDR1 MNHEY, CDR2 SMNVEV (reference sequence). Trimming pared 2 bases from V and 1 base from J, leaving 8 bases between. Random hexamers primed reverse transcription of about 0.45 to 1 ug RNA. TCRdb itself ran the immunoSEQ multiplex PCR reads through MiXCR, one entry per CDR3 protein. The sample yields around 200,000 distinct CDR3 sequences, 95% seen once. The J gene is TRBJ1-1, the V gene TRBV27, with D unclear. Source material: CD4+ T cells from PBMCs. This TCR was sampled from a human donor in good health. The CDR3 bases are TGTGCCAGCAGTTTAAGACACCGGAACACTGAAGCTTTCTTT. Protein sequence: CASSLRHRNTEAFF.